The 13 T cell receptor beta chains reported below all come from one sample, sequenced in a study of blood T cell repertoires in COVID-19. Produced via immunoSEQ multiplex PCR; TCRdb's table is partial and in-frame only. This table holds under 350,000 clones, more than 85% found once. Material for sequencing was peripheral blood. These receptor sequences come from a man aged 35 to 55 with acute or convalescent COVID-19.

This clone was found once. This rearrangement joins TRBV24-1 to TRBJ2-2; TRBD1 matches at 8 bases. The trim removed 4 bases at V and 6 bases at J, leaving 6 bases unmatched. This CDR3 contains 15 residues. The germline V gene encodes CDR1 KGHDR and CDR2 SFDVKD. The CDR3 sequence: CATSDRGRRSGELFF. For the CDR3, the DNA is TGTGCCACCAGTGACAGGGGGCGACGCTCCGGGGAGCTGTTTTTT.

The J gene is TRBJ2-3, the V gene TRBV5-5, with D possibly being TRBD2 (6 bases). Germline V gene lookup returns CDR1 SGHKS and CDR2 YYEKEE (reference sequence). V lost 5 bases and J 0 bases, leaving 16 bases between the germline ends. The CDR3 extends over 16 amino acids. DNA for the CDR3: TGTGCCAGCAGGGACGGACGGGGGTCGAGCACAGATACGCAGTATTTT. It encodes CASRDGRGSSTDTQYF.

The rearrangement uses TRBV10-3 and TRBJ2-2; D is possibly TRBD1 (5 bases). CDR1 ENHRY and CDR2 SYGVKD come from the germline V gene. There are 14 residues in the CDR3. Trimming stripped 6 bases from V and 0 bases from J, with 8 bases between. The CDR3 loop is CAISRQSNTGELFF. The DNA for the CDR3 is TGTGCCATCAGCAGACAGTCGAACACCGGGGAGCTGTTTTTT.

The chain combines TRBV6-6 with TRBJ1-1, with 8 bases identical to TRBD1. This CDR3 has 15 amino acids. Losses at the gene ends were 0 bases for V and 4 bases for J; bases not matched to a gene: 4. The germline V gene encodes CDR1 MNHNY and CDR2 SVGAGI (reference sequence). The DNA for the CDR3 is TGTGCCAGCAGTTACTCAGCAGGGACAGGCACTGAAGCTTTCTTT. Translation gives CASSYSAGTGTEAFF.

The chain combines TRBV5-1 with TRBJ2-3, with 7 bases aligning to TRBD2. This CDR3 contains 15 residues. Germline CDR1 reads SGHRS; CDR2 reads YFSETQ. Trimming took 1 base from V and 2 from J; bases not matched to a gene: 4. The CDR3 coding sequence is TGCGCCAGCAGCTTGAAGGGACTACCCACAGATACGCAGTATTTT. Its protein product is CASSLKGLPTDTQYF.

This chain joins TRBV5-1 and TRBJ2-5; D is possibly TRBD1 (6 bases). Germline V gene sequence: CDR1 SGHRS, CDR2 YFSETQ. This CDR3 spans 14 amino acids. The V end lost 4 bases, the J end lost 1 base, and 11 bases lay between the germline ends. Here the CDR3 DNA reads TGCGCCAGCAGCCTAGGGACATTCCAAGAGACCCAGTACTTC. As protein: CASSLGTFQETQYF.

To note about this clone: Other nucleotide sequences from this sample produce the same CDR3. V gene TRBV2 combines with J gene TRBJ1-1, with D maybe TRBD1 (6 bases). The V end lost 6 bases, the J end lost 3 bases, and 14 bases lay between the germline ends. This CDR3 is 14 amino acids long. The germline V gene has CDR1 SNHLY and CDR2 FYNNEI. CDR3 sequence (DNA): TGTGCCAGCAGGGTCACAGGGTTGTACACTGAAGCTTTCTTT. This sequence encodes CASRVTGLYTEAFF.

This chain joins TRBV5-4 and TRBJ1-3, with a weak D call TRBD1 (5 bases). The CDR3 consists of 16 residues. CDR1 is SGHNT, CDR2 YYREEE, per germline (reference sequence). V was trimmed by 0 bases and J by 3 bases, leaving 13 bases between them. CDR3 nucleotides: TGTGCCAGCAGCTTGGGGCAGGGAAGAGGTGGAAACACCATATATTTT. It encodes CASSLGQGRGGNTIYF. The full variable domain, its missing parts supplied by reference TRBV5-4 and TRBJ1-3, is ETGVTQSPTHLIKTRGQQVTLRCSSQSGHNTVSWYQQALGQGPQFIFQYYREEENGRGNFPPRFSGLQFPNYSSELNVNALELDDSALYLCASSLGQGRGGNTIYFGEGSWLTVV.

This chain joins TRBV7-8 and TRBJ2-2; D remains ambiguous. CDR1 and CDR2 (germline): SGHVS, FQNEAQ. V lost 4 bases to trimming and J lost 3 bases, with 9 bases between them. This CDR3 comprises 14 residues. In nucleotides, the CDR3 is TGTGCCAGCAGCTCCCGTCCCGACACCGGGGAGCTGTTTTTT. It is translated as CASSSRPDTGELFF.

V usage is TRBV27 and J usage is TRBJ2-7; 9 nucleotides match TRBD1. The CDR3 is made up of 15 amino acids. Germline V gene sequence: CDR1 MNHEY, CDR2 SMNVEV (reference sequence). Unmatched junction bases numbered 9, after V lost 5 bases and J lost 4 bases. The CDR3 sequence is CASSPQGANPYEQYF. CDR3 DNA sequence: TGTGCCAGCAGTCCACAGGGGGCGAATCCTTACGAGCAGTACTTC.

This chain connects TRBV19 to TRBJ2-2, with D perhaps TRBD1 (6 bases). CDR1 and CDR2 from the germline V gene are LNHDA and SQIVND (reference sequence). The length of the CDR3 is 13 residues. Between the trimmed V and J ends, which lost 5 bases and 5 bases, there was a span of 9 bases. Here the CDR3 DNA reads TGTGCCAGTAGTCTTACAGGGACCGGGGAGCTGTTTTTT. Amino acid sequence: CASSLTGTGELFF. The full variable domain, its missing parts supplied by reference TRBV19 and TRBJ2-2, is DGGITQSPKYLFRKEGQNVTLSCEQNLNHDAMYWYRQDPGQGLRLIYYSQIVNDFQKGDIAEGYSVSREKKESFPLTVTSAQKNPTAFYLCASSLTGTGELFFGEGSRLTVL.

The rearrangement links TRBV5-1 to TRBJ2-7; 10 bases match TRBD1. CDR3 length: 15 amino acids. Germline V gene sequence: CDR1 SGHRS, CDR2 YFSETQ. V was clipped by 4 bases and J by 2 bases; unmatched bases: 6. DNA of the CDR3: TGCGCCAGCAGCCCTTCGACAGGGGGCCCCTACGAGCAGTACTTC. It is translated as CASSPSTGGPYEQYF.

The chain combines TRBV5-1 with TRBJ2-1; 13 bases map to TRBD2. V trimming: 0 bases; J trimming: 6 bases; junction bases outside the gene matches: 3. This CDR3 is 16 amino acids long. Germline CDR1 SGHRS, CDR2 YFSETQ. The CDR3 protein is CASSLGLAGGLNEQFF. The CDR3 bases are TGCGCCAGCAGCTTGGGACTAGCGGGGGGCCTCAATGAGCAGTTCTTC.